A single sample gave rise to the 29 T cell receptor beta chains below, sequenced in a study of cytomegalovirus exposure and HLA in healthy donors. PCR involved 60 Vbeta and 13 Jbeta primers. The table came from immunoSEQ multiplex PCR; TCRdb's copy has only in-frame clones and leaves some out. Of 120,000 to 150,000 clones in the sample, 73% are singletons; the top ten hold around an eighth. The sequenced sample was PBMCs. The receptor source for this set is a human donor in good health.

CDR3 DNA: TGTGCCAGCAGTGAAATCAGGGGGCGGTCCAAAAACATTCAGTACTTC. It translates to CASSEIRGRSKNIQYF. The rearrangement links TRBV6-1 to TRBJ2-4; 8 bases agree with TRBD1. V was clipped by 2 bases and J by 2 bases; unmatched bases: 5. Germline assignment: CDR1 MNHNS and CDR2 SASEGT. The CDR3 spans 16 residues.

The J gene is TRBJ2-1, the V gene TRBV4-2; 7 bases are a match to TRBD2. Looked up from germline, CDR1 is LGHNA and CDR2 is YNFKEQ. This CDR3 comprises 12 residues. Trimming removed 1 base from V and 11 bases from J; junction bases left unmatched: 2. In DNA, the CDR3 is TGTGCCAGCAGCCAAGCCGGGACTAAGCAGTTCTTC. Protein: CASSQAGTKQFF.

This chain uses TRBV6-1 with TRBJ2-7, with 7 bases lining up with TRBD2. Germline CDR1 MNHNS, CDR2 SASEGT. Trimming cost V 6 bases and J 4 bases; bases outside gene matches: 9. The CDR3 runs to 14 residues. The chain's CDR3 is CASSQEWEGYEQYF. For the CDR3, the DNA is TGTGCCAGCAGCCAGGAGTGGGAGGGGTACGAGCAGTACTTC.

The chain links TRBV9 to TRBJ2-7; a weak D match, TRBD1 (5 bases). The CDR3 runs to 12 residues. CDR1 and CDR2 from the germline V gene are SGDLS and YYNGEE. V gave up 3 bases and J gave up 6 bases, with 10 bases separating them. CDR3 sequence reads: CASSASGCEQYF. The CDR3 DNA follows: TGTGCCAGCAGCGCCTCAGGGTGCGAGCAGTACTTC.

This chain joins TRBV5-4 and TRBJ2-5; D possibly corresponds to TRBD1 (6 bases). The DNA end favors TRBJ2-7, so the J call may be wrong. Germline CDR1 SGHNT, CDR2 YYREEE (reference sequence). The CDR3 consists of 13 residues. The CDR3 loop is CASSRDTTYEQYF. The CDR3, as DNA: TGTGCCAGCAGCCGGGACACCACCTACGAGCAGTACTTC.

The genes are TRBV11-3 and TRBJ2-3; 7 nucleotides match TRBD2. The CDR3 length is 16 residues. The V and J ends lost 5 bases and 4 bases, in that order; junction bases with no gene match: 12. Germline values: CDR1 SGHNT, CDR2 YENEEA. CDR3 nucleotides: TGTGCCAGCAGCCCCCCCCCGGCGGGAGAGGCAGATACGCAGTATTTT. Protein product: CASSPPPAGEADTQYF.

Only one count was recorded for this clone. J is TRBJ2-1 and V is TRBV5-1, with 11 positions matching TRBD2. The CDR3 loop spans 15 amino acids. CDR1 is SGHRS, CDR2 YFSETQ, per germline. V dropped 2 bases and J dropped 5; count of bases not matched to a gene: 3. CDR3 amino acids: CASSLGTSGNNEQFF. DNA of the CDR3: TGCGCCAGCAGCTTAGGGACTAGCGGAAACAATGAGCAGTTCTTC.

The V and J genes are TRBV30 and TRBJ2-7; D is unclear. Looked up from germline, CDR1 is GTSNPN and CDR2 is SVGIG (reference sequence). This CDR3 region has 13 residues. Trimming removed 0 bases from V and 6 bases from J, with 12 bases in between. CDR3 amino acids: CAWSVSRLGEQYF. In DNA form, the CDR3 reads TGTGCCTGGAGTGTGTCTAGACTTGGCGAGCAGTACTTC.

The gene calls are TRBV30 and TRBJ1-4; TRBD1 agrees at 10 bases. Trimming cost V 8 bases and J 8 bases; bases outside gene matches: 2. The germline gives CDR1 GTSNPN, CDR2 SVGIG (reference sequence). The CDR3 is made up of 11 amino acids. The CDR3 loop reads CAGGQGEKLFF. The CDR3 nucleotides read TGTGCCGGGGGACAGGGGGAAAAACTGTTTTTT.

The V gene is TRBV29-1, the J gene TRBJ2-3, with D perhaps TRBD2 (5 bases). The CDR3 length is 14 residues. The germline CDR1 and CDR2 sequences are SQVTM and ANQGSEA. V was cut by 6 bases and J by 6 bases, with 19 bases left in between. The CDR3 loop reads CSVVGLARADTQYF. Here the CDR3 DNA reads TGCAGCGTGGTAGGGCTAGCCCGTGCGGATACGCAGTATTTT.

This clone appeared a single time. The chain links TRBV10-3 to TRBJ1-2; 10 bases are shared with TRBD1. This CDR3 comprises 17 residues. From germline, CDR1 is ENHRY and CDR2 SYGVKD. Unmatched junction bases numbered 14, after V lost 2 bases and J lost 8 bases. CDR3 coding DNA: TGTGCCATCAGTGAGAGAGCCTCCGGGACAGGGGTAGAGGGCTACACCTTC. The encoded protein is CAISERASGTGVEGYTF.

This clone was detected only a few times. At the DNA level, this CDR3 is encoded by other sequences in the same sample as well. The chain links TRBV7-9 to TRBJ2-7; TRBD1 is a possible D gene (6 bases). Per germline, CDR1 SEHNR and CDR2 FQNEAQ (reference sequence). The CDR3 spans 13 residues. V was trimmed by 5 bases and J by 2 bases, leaving 10 bases between them. CDR3 loop: CASSPRDTYEQYF. CDR3 coding DNA: TGTGCCAGCAGCCCCCGGGACACCTACGAGCAGTACTTC.

V is TRBV19 and J is TRBJ1-4, with D perhaps TRBD1 (6 bases). Germline assignment: CDR1 LNHDA and CDR2 SQIVND (reference sequence). The ends were cut back, 5 bases at V and 8 bases at J, with 12 bases in the middle. The CDR3 has 13 residues. CDR3 residues: CASSAGVGEKLFF. The DNA of the CDR3 is TGTGCCAGTAGTGCAGGGGTGGGAGAAAAACTGTTTTTT.

The chain combines TRBV10-3 with TRBJ2-1; TRBD1 matches 8 bases. The CDR3 has 14 amino acids. Germline V gene sequence: CDR1 ENHRY, CDR2 SYGVKD. With V trimmed by 8 bases and J by 6 bases, 9 bases remained unmatched. The CDR3, as DNA: TGTGCCATCTACCCCGGGACAGGAGCCAATGAGCAGTTCTTC. Translating it yields CAIYPGTGANEQFF.

The rearrangement joins TRBV6-5 to TRBJ2-1; weak D call: TRBD2 (7 bases). Germline CDR1 MNHEY, CDR2 SVGAGI. This CDR3 contains 13 residues. V was cut by 5 bases and J by 9 bases, with 14 bases left in between. The CDR3 is CASSRGGVLEQFF. The CDR3 DNA reads TGTGCCAGCAGTCGCGGGGGCGTACTTGAGCAGTTCTTC.

The V and J genes are TRBV11-3 and TRBJ2-2; 9 positions agree with TRBD1. The length of the CDR3 is 15 residues. V lost 5 bases and J lost 1; bases outside the gene matches: 2. Per the germline V gene, CDR1 is SGHNT and CDR2 is YENEEA. The CDR3 DNA follows: TGTGCCAGCAGCCGGGACAGGGTGAACACCGGGGAGCTGTTTTTT. It is translated as CASSRDRVNTGELFF.

The V call is TRBV7-9, the J call TRBJ2-6; weak D call: TRBD1 (6 bases). This CDR3 has 16 amino acids. With 6 bases removed from V and 0 bases from J, the gap between germline ends came to 12 bases. Germline CDR1 reads SEHNR; CDR2 reads FQNEAQ (reference sequence). This CDR3 is CASRLTGDSGANVLTF. The CDR3 nucleotides read TGTGCCAGCAGGTTGACAGGAGACTCTGGGGCCAACGTCCTGACTTTC.

The chain carries TRBV19 and TRBJ1-1; D remains ambiguous. V was pared by 3 bases and J by 5 bases, with 13 bases between. The CDR3 loop spans 14 amino acids. CDR1 is LNHDA, CDR2 SQIVND, per germline (reference sequence). The CDR3 region has the DNA TGTGCCAGTAGTATTAACTCAGGTCGGACTGAAGCTTTCTTT. It is translated as CASSINSGRTEAFF.

This clone was counted between two and nine times. The rearrangement joins TRBV9 to TRBJ2-7, with 10 bases lining up with TRBD2. The ends lost 0 bases at V and 4 bases at J; junction bases unmatched: 4. Germline CDR1 is SGDLS and CDR2 is YYNGEE. The CDR3 contains 15 residues. The CDR3 DNA sequence: TGTGCCAGCAGCGTAGCGGATAGCGGGAGGTACGAGCAGTACTTC. It translates to CASSVADSGRYEQYF.

This chain links TRBV27 with TRBJ2-7; D gene unclear. V was pared by 6 bases and J by 3 bases, with 9 bases between. The germline gives CDR1 MNHEY, CDR2 SMNVEV (reference sequence). The CDR3 has 12 amino acids. The CDR3 DNA is TGTGCCAGCAGCAGTACATACTACGAGCAGTACTTC. Translation: CASSSTYYEQYF.

A remark on this clone: Other nucleotide sequences from this sample produce the same CDR3. The rearrangement links TRBV5-1 to TRBJ2-7; 7 positions match TRBD1. Trimming took 3 bases from V and 0 from J; bases not matched to a gene: 3. Germline loops: CDR1 SGHRS, CDR2 YFSETQ. This CDR3 region has 14 residues. CDR3 loop: CASSWTGSSYEQYF. CDR3 DNA sequence: TGCGCCAGCAGCTGGACAGGATCCTCCTACGAGCAGTACTTC.

This clone was found a few times. The chain links TRBV4-2 to TRBJ2-2; TRBD1 aligns across 10 bases. With V trimmed by 0 bases and J by 4 bases, 8 bases remained unmatched. This CDR3 spans 18 amino acids. Germline V gene lookup returns CDR1 LGHNA and CDR2 YNFKEQ. The CDR3 loop is CASSQDTGQGPSTGELFF. Here the CDR3 DNA reads TGTGCCAGCAGCCAAGATACGGGACAGGGGCCGAGCACCGGGGAGCTGTTTTTT.

The chain links TRBV10-1 to TRBJ2-7, with D tentatively TRBD2 (6 bases). Trimming shortened V by 0 bases and J by 6 bases, and 15 bases separated the two germline ends. The V gene's germline CDR1 is WNHNN and CDR2 SYGVQD (reference sequence). CDR3 length: 15 residues. The CDR3 DNA sequence: TGCGCCAGCAGTGAGTCGATCGCGGGATTTGGCGAGCAGTACTTC. Amino acids: CASSESIAGFGEQYF.

This clone is a singleton in its sample. The chain links TRBV4-1 to TRBJ1-5; 8 positions match TRBD1. J gave up 4 bases and V 4 bases, and 12 bases lay outside the gene matches. CDR3 length equals 17 residues. CDR1 is MGHRA, CDR2 YSYEKL, per germline. CDR3 sequence (DNA): TGCGCCAGCAGCCGCTTTTCCGGGACAGGCTTTAATCAGCCCCAGCATTTT. It specifies CASSRFSGTGFNQPQHF.

The chain combines TRBV27 with TRBJ1-1, with D perhaps TRBD1 (5 bases). The CDR3 extends over 18 amino acids. The V gene's germline CDR1 is MNHEY and CDR2 SMNVEV (reference sequence). V lost 5 bases, J lost 1 base, and 23 bases lay in between. Here the CDR3 DNA reads TGTGCCAGCAGTCGACCGAGTGGCCAGGGAACGCGGAACACTGAAGCTTTCTTT. Residues: CASSRPSGQGTRNTEAFF.

The chain employs TRBV9 and TRBJ2-1, with 9 bases fitting TRBD2. V lost 0 bases and J lost 2; bases outside the gene matches: 3. Germline V gene sequence: CDR1 SGDLS, CDR2 YYNGEE. This CDR3 comprises 16 residues. CDR3 residues: CASSVGAGGTYNEQFF. The CDR3, as DNA: TGTGCCAGCAGCGTAGGCGCGGGAGGGACCTACAATGAGCAGTTCTTC.

The CDR3 region is CASSLQLAGGRETQYF. The CDR3 DNA reads as TGTGCCAGCAGCTTACAACTAGCGGGAGGGAGGGAGACCCAGTACTTC. This chain uses TRBV7-8 with TRBJ2-5; 13 bases match TRBD2. The ends lost 2 bases at V and 5 bases at J; junction bases unmatched: 5. The CDR3 covers 16 residues. Germline CDR1 SGHVS, CDR2 FQNEAQ.

V usage is TRBV28 and J usage is TRBJ1-3, with unresolved D. The CDR3 runs 14 residues. V was pared by 4 bases and J by 0 bases, with 7 bases between. Germline CDR1 is MDHEN and CDR2 is SYDVKM. CDR3: CASSYGSSGNTIYF. In DNA form, the CDR3 reads TGTGCCAGCAGTTACGGGAGCTCTGGAAACACCATATATTTT.

The chain links TRBV5-4 to TRBJ2-3; a possible D gene is TRBD1 (7 bases). With 10 bases removed from V and 2 bases from J, the gap between germline ends came to 20 bases. The V gene's germline CDR1 is SGHNT and CDR2 YYREEE (reference sequence). The CDR3 is made up of 15 amino acids. CDR3 region: CAAIEGGQTTDTQYF. The CDR3 nucleotides are TGTGCCGCAATAGAGGGGGGACAGACCACAGATACGCAGTATTTT.